Sequencing of this TCR beta chain was carried out in a study of T cells after yellow fever vaccination. Study results and caveats: A large majority of primary-vaccination clones showed up again after the booster (96% CD4, almost 90% CD8).

Template-switching 5'RACE yielded the TCR cDNA; a universal primer site and UMIs were added in the process. TCRdb analysed the 5' RACE reads with MiXCR anew, one entry per CDR3 protein. The repertoire holds some 240,000 distinct CDR3 sequences, with roughly 5.2% as singletons. Trimming removed 4 bases from V and 5 bases from J, with 10 bases in between. CDR3 length equals 13 residues. Looked up from germline, CDR1 is WNHNN and CDR2 is SYGVQD (reference sequence). On this clonotype: Its antigen remains unidentified.

This chain uses TRBV10-1 with TRBJ2-3; D is unclear. This receptor was identified in a man aged 18 to 29 who received the YFV17D yellow fever vaccine. The starting material was CD4+ T cells sorted from PBMCs, obtained on the day of the yellow fever booster vaccination. The CDR3 here is CASSVVYVDTQYF. CDR3 DNA sequence: TGCGCCAGCAGTGTAGTTTATGTAGATACGCAGTATTTT.